This is a list of T cell receptor beta chains from one sample in a study of blood T cell repertoires in COVID-19. Some clones are missing from TCRdb's copy, which holds only in-frame ones; the method was immunoSEQ multiplex PCR. This table holds under 250,000 clones, over 80% found once. Sequenced input: PBMCs or T cells enriched from blood (not recorded which). The receptors come from a woman younger than 45 with acute COVID-19. Each CDR3 is given with its conserved first and last residue. A D gene is named only where the DNA matches it firmly. For some rows the clone size is stated as once, few or many, or as a class when expanded; others skip it.

J gene: TRBJ2-1; clone size: .; V gene: TRBV3-1/TRBV3-2; D gene: .; CDR3 DNA: TGTGCCAGCAGCCATACTACTAGCCCCAGTGGGGATGAGCAGTTCTTC; CDR3 protein: CASSHTTSPSGDEQFF
J gene: TRBJ1-2; clone size: .; V gene: TRBV5-1; D gene: .; CDR3 DNA: TGCGCCAGCAGCACTGGGACAATGATGAGCTACACCTTC; CDR3 protein: CASSTGTMMSYTF
J gene: TRBJ2-5; clone size: .; V gene: TRBV10-2; D gene: TRBD2; CDR3 DNA: TGCGCCAGCATGGATAGGACTAGCGGGGTTATCCAGTACTTC; CDR3 protein: CASMDRTSGVIQYF
J gene: TRBJ1-3; clone size: .; V gene: TRBV19; D gene: .; CDR3 DNA: TGTGCCAGTAGTACCCTTTGGACACTTGGAAACACCATATATTTT; CDR3 protein: CASSTLWTLGNTIYF
J gene: TRBJ1-5; clone size: .; V gene: TRBV11-2; D gene: .; CDR3 DNA: TGTGCCAGCAGCTTAGATAGGGGGAACCAGCCCCAGCATTTT; CDR3 protein: CASSLDRGNQPQHF
J gene: TRBJ2-3; clone size: .; V gene: TRBV29-1; D gene: TRBD1; CDR3 DNA: TGCAGCGTTGAAGTCTCGGGACAGGGCACAGATACGCAGTATTTT; CDR3 protein: CSVEVSGQGTDTQYF
J gene: TRBJ2-5; clone size: few; V gene: TRBV19; D gene: TRBD2; CDR3 DNA: TGTGCCAGTGGACTAGCGGGGCAAGAGACCCAGTACTTC; CDR3 protein: CASGLAGQETQYF
J gene: TRBJ2-2; clone size: .; V gene: TRBV19; D gene: .; CDR3 DNA: TGTGCCAGTAGTACTACTACCGCCGGGGAGCTGTTTTTT; CDR3 protein: CASSTTTAGELFF
J gene: TRBJ2-7; clone size: .; V gene: TRBV29-1; D gene: TRBD2; CDR3 DNA: TGCAGCGCCACCATAGCGGGGGGGCGCGAGCAGTACTTC; CDR3 protein: CSATIAGGREQYF
J gene: TRBJ1-1; clone size: .; V gene: TRBV4-3; D gene: .; CDR3 DNA: TGCGCCAGCAGCCAAGAGGGGGGGTCTGAAGCTTTCTTT; CDR3 protein: CASSQEGGSEAFF
J gene: TRBJ1-2; clone size: .; V gene: TRBV4-3; D gene: TRBD1; CDR3 DNA: TGCGCCAGCAGCCACTCACAGGGGGCTCATGGCTACACCTTC; CDR3 protein: CASSHSQGAHGYTF
J gene: TRBJ1-4; clone size: .; V gene: TRBV7-9; D gene: .; CDR3 DNA: TGTGCCAGCAGCTTACTGGGCGGGACTAATGAAAAACTGTTTTTT; CDR3 protein: CASSLLGGTNEKLFF
J gene: TRBJ2-6; clone size: .; V gene: TRBV7-8; D gene: .; CDR3 DNA: TGTGCCAGCAGCCGGGAGGCAGGGGGTCTTACAGGGGCCAACGTCCTGACTTTC; CDR3 protein: CASSREAGGLTGANVLTF
J gene: TRBJ1-5; clone size: .; V gene: TRBV18; D gene: .; CDR3 DNA: TGTGCCAGCTCACCACCGGGGGGGGGCGGCTTTCAGCCCCAGCATTTT; CDR3 protein: CASSPPGGGGFQPQHF
J gene: TRBJ1-3; clone size: .; V gene: TRBV24-1; D gene: .; CDR3 DNA: TGTGCCACCAGGAGGAGGGGAAACACCATATATTTT; CDR3 protein: CATRRRGNTIYF
J gene: TRBJ2-1; clone size: once; V gene: TRBV19; D gene: TRBD2; CDR3 DNA: TGTGCCAGTGGAGCTAGCGGCTCCTACAATGAGCAGTTCTTC; CDR3 protein: CASGASGSYNEQFF
J gene: TRBJ1-2; clone size: .; V gene: TRBV6-2/TRBV6-3; D gene: .; CDR3 DNA: TGTGCCAGCAGTTACAGTACAGGGATCTATGGCTACACCTTC; CDR3 protein: CASSYSTGIYGYTF
J gene: TRBJ2-5; clone size: .; V gene: TRBV3-1/TRBV3-2; D gene: TRBD2; CDR3 DNA: TGTGCCAGCAGAACTAGCGGGCAAGAGACCCAGTACTTC; CDR3 protein: CASRTSGQETQYF
J gene: TRBJ1-1; clone size: .; V gene: TRBV5-1; D gene: .; CDR3 DNA: TGCGCCAGCAGCCCTTTCCCAGGGGAAGCTTTCTTT; CDR3 protein: CASSPFPGEAFF
J gene: TRBJ1-5; clone size: .; V gene: TRBV7-2; D gene: TRBD1; CDR3 DNA: TGTGCCAGCAGCTTACGACAGGGCGGGCAGCCCCAGCATTTT; CDR3 protein: CASSLRQGGQPQHF
J gene: TRBJ2-4; clone size: .; V gene: TRBV5-8; D gene: TRBD2; CDR3 DNA: TGTGCCAGCAGCTTGGGGCTAGCGGGGGGAAACATTCAGTACTTC; CDR3 protein: CASSLGLAGGNIQYF
J gene: TRBJ1-1; clone size: .; V gene: TRBV21-1; D gene: .; CDR3 DNA: TGTGCCAGCAGCAAAGGAAGACAGGGTGAAGCTTTCTTT; CDR3 protein: CASSKGRQGEAFF